A single T cell receptor beta chain is shown here with its context. Its specificity is not known. The assay was immunoSEQ multiplex PCR, and TCRdb's table has in-frame clones only and misses some. The sample includes 77,000 or so clones, about 90% of them seen just once. The sample originates from a study of OX40 agonist ivuxolimab in advanced cancers. At the level of the study: Patients assigned to dose escalation were diagnosed with hepatocellular carcinoma, melanoma, renal cell or head and neck cancer. Three partial responders included one hepatocellular carcinoma patient and two cutaneous melanoma patients.

V was clipped by 2 bases and J by 5 bases; unmatched bases: 6. This CDR3 has 15 residues. Looked up from germline, CDR1 is LNHDA and CDR2 is SQIVND (reference sequence). Study conclusions and caveats: There was clonal expansion of CD4+ and CD8+ blood T cells by week 6 at 0.1 to 3.0 mg/kg. The expanded peripheral T cells' antigen specificity was not determined.

The sequence came from an adult with an advanced solid tumor such as melanoma, head and neck, liver or kidney cancer. The source was CD4+ or CD8+ T cells sorted from blood, collected in a trial of the OX40 agonist ivuxolimab. The chain links TRBV19 to TRBJ2-7, with TRBD1 identical over 10 bases. This chain's CDR3 is CASSILGQGFDEQYF. The CDR3 nucleotides read TGTGCCAGTAGTATACTGGGACAGGGGTTCGACGAGCAGTACTTC.